Following are 8 T cell receptor beta chains from one sample sequenced in a study of blood T cells in healthy people across ages. The use of a sample-barcoded 5' primer and a J-beta primer mix characterized a second PCR of 7 to 11 cycles. Via MiXCR, TCRdb re-called the 5' RACE reads, giving one row per CDR3 protein. The sample holds hundreds of thousands of distinct CDR3 sequences, roughly 43% seen once. The material sequenced was blood. These receptors came from a man aged 80 or over in good health.

This clonotype was picked up a small number of times. This chain uses TRBV4-2 with TRBJ1-6; 9 bases match TRBD1. This CDR3 is 17 amino acids long. V shed 1 base, J shed 7 bases, and the junction held 8 bases outside the gene matches. The germline CDR1 and CDR2 sequences are LGHNA and YNFKEQ. The CDR3 spells CASSQVWGDRGNSPLHF. CDR3 nucleotide sequence: TGTGCCAGCAGCCAAGTTTGGGGTGACAGGGGGAATTCACCCCTCCACTTT.

The CDR3 bases are TGTGCCAGCAGTTCGAACAGGGGGCGCAACAATGAGCAGTACTTC. This codes for CASSSNRGRNNEQYF. The gene calls are TRBV12-3 or TRBV12-4 and TRBJ2-7; 9 bases map to TRBD1. This CDR3 is built from 15 residues. The trim removed 4 bases at V and 7 bases at J, leaving 11 bases unmatched.

The chain is built from TRBV7-6 and TRBJ2-3, with D hard to call. Germline-derived CDR1 and CDR2 are SGHVS and FNYEAQ. V was shortened by 2 bases and J by 0 bases, with 6 bases between the two germline ends. CDR3 length: 14 residues. CDR3 nucleotide sequence: TGTGCCAGCAGCTTACCTCCTAGCACAGATACGCAGTATTTT. Encoded protein: CASSLPPSTDTQYF.

The rearrangement links TRBV25-1 to TRBJ2-1; D possibly corresponds to TRBD1 (5 bases). Germline CDR1 MGHDK, CDR2 SYGVNS. CDR3 length equals 14 residues. Trimming pared 8 bases from V and 4 bases from J, leaving 15 bases between. CDR3 region: CASGRQSPYNEQFF. CDR3 bases: TGTGCCAGCGGACGACAGTCCCCATACAATGAGCAGTTCTTC.

The chain has TRBV2 and TRBJ2-5, with D perhaps matching TRBD2 (6 bases). V was clipped by 7 bases and J by 3 bases, with 15 bases between them. The CDR3 runs to 14 residues. Looked up from germline, CDR1 is SNHLY and CDR2 is FYNNEI. The CDR3 region has the DNA TGTGCCAGCAAGGGTGGCGGGGCCAAAGAGACCCAGTACTTC. This codes for CASKGGGAKETQYF.

J is TRBJ2-4 and V is TRBV28; D uncertain. The CDR3 is made up of 14 amino acids. Germline assignment: CDR1 MDHEN and CDR2 SYDVKM. V was cut by 8 bases and J by 1 base, with 12 bases left in between. The CDR3, as DNA: TGTGCCAGCCTAGATTACGGGGCCAAAAACATTCAGTACTTC. As protein: CASLDYGAKNIQYF.

There are a few counts of this clonotype. The chain couples TRBV6-2 or TRBV6-3 to TRBJ2-1, with a weak D call TRBD2 (5 bases). This CDR3 has 13 amino acids. Germline CDR1 MNHEY, CDR2 SVGEGT. Trimming removed 7 bases at V and 5 bases at J, with 12 bases between. CDR3 coding DNA: TGTGCCAGCAAGAGGACTGAACACAATGAGCAGTTCTTC. This gives the protein CASKRTEHNEQFF.

The rearrangement joins TRBV10-2 to TRBJ1-6; 8 nucleotides line up with TRBD1. Germline CDR1 reads WSHSY; CDR2 reads SAAADI. This CDR3 is 15 amino acids long. V was clipped by 3 bases and J by 10 bases; unmatched bases: 8. CDR3 region: CASSENGQGGSPLHF. The CDR3, as DNA: TGCGCCAGCAGTGAAAATGGACAGGGCGGCTCACCCCTCCACTTT.